A selection of T cell receptor beta chains follows, all from one sample in a study of shared clonotypes between healthy human individuals. The method was immunoSEQ multiplex PCR; TCRdb's version includes in-frame clones alone and lacks a portion of them. The repertoire holds roughly 2.2 million clones, with 90% to 95% as singletons. Source material: naive CD4+ T cells from PBMCs. The receptors come from a man aged 18 to 29 in good health. Some clones in this sample may be carry-over from other donors' samples. CDR3s include the opening cysteine and the closing phenylalanine or tryptophan. A D gene is named only where the DNA matches it firmly. Size values are once, few and many counts, or a class for expanded clones, and some rows have none.

cdr3_nt	cdr3_aa	d_call	clone_size	j_call	v_call
TGTGCCAGCAGCCCCCGGGGAGTCCTTAACTATGGCTACACCTTC	CASSPRGVLNYGYTF	-	-	TRBJ1-2	TRBV7-9
TGTGCCAGCAGCCCGGGGGACAGTTCCACTTATACGCAGTATTTT	CASSPGDSSTYTQYF	-	-	TRBJ2-3	TRBV5-4
TGTGCCAGCAGCAAAAGTCGGGGGGGGAATGAGCAGTTCTTC	CASSKSRGGNEQFF	TRBD2	-	TRBJ2-1	TRBV7-2
TGTGCCAGCAGTTACAGTAACACCGGGGAGCTGTTTTTT	CASSYSNTGELFF	-	-	TRBJ2-2	TRBV6-5
TGTGCCAGCAGTTTATCCTCGGAGGGGCAGTACTTC	CASSLSSEGQYF	-	-	TRBJ2-7	TRBV28
TGCGCCAGCAGCTTGGGACTAGCGAAAGATACGCAGTATTTT	CASSLGLAKDTQYF	TRBD2	-	TRBJ2-3	TRBV5-1
TGTGCCAGCAGTTTTCTAGGTAAATTGCACTACGAGCAGTACTTC	CASSFLGKLHYEQYF	-	few	TRBJ2-7	TRBV28
TGTGCCAGTAGTACCGGGACAGGGAACTACGAGCAGTACTTC	CASSTGTGNYEQYF	TRBD1	-	TRBJ2-7	TRBV19
TGTGCCAGCAGTGATATGGTTGGAGGGGGCAATCAGCCCCAGCATTTT	CASSDMVGGGNQPQHF	-	-	TRBJ1-5	TRBV6-1
TGTGCCAGCAGCCAAGATAAGGGACTAGCGGGAGGGATAACCTACAATGAGCAGTTCTTC	CASSQDKGLAGGITYNEQFF	TRBD2	once	TRBJ2-1	TRBV4-2
TGCGCCAGCAGGAGGACTAGAGGGGAGACCCAGTACTTC	CASRRTRGETQYF	TRBD2	-	TRBJ2-5	TRBV4-1
TGTGCCAGCAGCTTCGAGGGGGTAATCCAGCCCCAGCATTTT	CASSFEGVIQPQHF	-	once	TRBJ1-5	TRBV7-9
TGCGCCAGCAGCTTAGACAACCATGAAAAACTGTTTTTT	CASSLDNHEKLFF	-	-	TRBJ1-4	TRBV5-1
TGTGCCAGCTCACCAGTAATCCTAGCAGCCGGGGAGCTGTTTTTT	CASSPVILAAGELFF	-	-	TRBJ2-2	TRBV18
TGTGCCAGCTCACACGGGACAGGGAACGAGCAGTACTTC	CASSHGTGNEQYF	TRBD1	-	TRBJ2-7	TRBV18
TGTGCCAGCAGTGTAGACAGGGCAGATACGCAGTATTTT	CASSVDRADTQYF	TRBD1	-	TRBJ2-3	TRBV6-1
TGTGCCAGCAGCCAACAGGGGAGAACTGAAGCTTTCTTT	CASSQQGRTEAFF	TRBD1	-	TRBJ1-1	TRBV6-6
TGTGCCAGCAGCTTGGACAGATCCTACGAGCAGTACTTC	CASSLDRSYEQYF	-	-	TRBJ2-7	TRBV7-7
TGTGCCAGCAGTTACTCGACCGGGCCGCAGGAGACCCAGTACTTC	CASSYSTGPQETQYF	-	once	TRBJ2-5	TRBV6-6
TGCAGCATGTCGACAGGGGCCAGCACAGATACGCAGTATTTT	CSMSTGASTDTQYF	TRBD1	-	TRBJ2-3	TRBV29-1
TGCGCCAGCAGCTTGGCCCCTCCAGCAGTTAGCTCCTACAATGAGCAGTTCTTC	CASSLAPPAVSSYNEQFF	-	-	TRBJ2-1	TRBV5-1
TGTGCCAGCAGCTTATCGGTCAGGGGGCGAATGAACACCGGGGAGCTGTTTTTT	CASSLSVRGRMNTGELFF	TRBD1	-	TRBJ2-2	TRBV7-9
TGCAGTGTTCGCCTGTACAATGAGCAGTTCTTC	CSVRLYNEQFF	-	-	TRBJ2-1	TRBV20-1
TGTGCCAGCTCACCAGGGACGCGGGAGCAGTACTTC	CASSPGTREQYF	-	-	TRBJ2-7	TRBV18
TGTGCCAGCAGCTTAGCGGGTGATCAGCCCCAGCATTTT	CASSLAGDQPQHF	-	-	TRBJ1-5	TRBV7-2
TGTGCCAGCAGCCGACCGGACAGGGGCATTTACGAGCAGTACTTC	CASSRPDRGIYEQYF	TRBD1	once	TRBJ2-7	TRBV7-9
TGTGCCAGCAGTGATTTGGGACTAGCGGTTTACGAGCAGTACTTC	CASSDLGLAVYEQYF	TRBD2	-	TRBJ2-7	TRBV6-1
TGTGCCAGCAGTGAGCGGTTTATTGGCAGCTTATCTAACTATGGCTACACCTTC	CASSERFIGSLSNYGYTF	-	-	TRBJ1-2	TRBV6-1
TGCGCCAGCAGCCTCAACAGGGGACCCACAGATACGCAGTATTTT	CASSLNRGPTDTQYF	TRBD1	once	TRBJ2-3	TRBV4-3
TGTGCCAGCTCACTTACAGGCTCCGGCAATCAGCCCCAGCATTTT	CASSLTGSGNQPQHF	-	few	TRBJ1-5	TRBV18
TGTGCCAGCAGTTATGTCGGGACCTACGAGCAGTACTTC	CASSYVGTYEQYF	-	-	TRBJ2-7	TRBV6-6
TGTGCCAGCAGTCCTCTGGGCTCTCAGGGAGAAAAACTGTTTTTT	CASSPLGSQGEKLFF	-	-	TRBJ1-4	TRBV28
TGTGCCTGGAGTGTAATCCCGAATCAGCCCCAGCATTTT	CAWSVIPNQPQHF	-	few	TRBJ1-5	TRBV30
TGTGCCAGCAGTCCTGATTGGGACAGGGGCGAGCAGTACTTC	CASSPDWDRGEQYF	TRBD1	-	TRBJ2-7	TRBV27
TGTGCCAGCAGCCCCGGACAGCTCAATCAGCCCCAGCATTTT	CASSPGQLNQPQHF	-	-	TRBJ1-5	TRBV28
TGTGCCAGCAGCCAAGCCCCCCGACTGCTGGAGTGGGGCAATGAGCAGTTCTTC	CASSQAPRLLEWGNEQFF	-	-	TRBJ2-1	TRBV4-2
TGTGCCAGCAGTACACCCTCGTATAATTCACCCCTCCACTTT	CASSTPSYNSPLHF	-	-	TRBJ1-6	TRBV6-5
TGTGCCAGCAGTTTAATTAGGGACGGGTATAGCAATCAGCCCCAGCATTTT	CASSLIRDGYSNQPQHF	-	-	TRBJ1-5	TRBV28
TGTGCCAGCAGCATCGCTTTCAGGCAGGGGAAACCAACTAATGAAAAACTGTTTTTT	CASSIAFRQGKPTNEKLFF	-	-	TRBJ1-4	TRBV7-9
TGTGCCAGCAGCTTAGAGGGACAGGCTAGGGCAAATGAAAAACTGTTTTTT	CASSLEGQARANEKLFF	TRBD1	-	TRBJ1-4	TRBV7-9
TGTGCCATCAGTGATAAGACTAGCGAGACCGAGCAGTTCTTC	CAISDKTSETEQFF	TRBD2	-	TRBJ2-1	TRBV10-3
TGTGCCAGCAGATCAAGCGGGAACCCCCGAGAGACCCAGTACTTC	CASRSSGNPRETQYF	TRBD2	-	TRBJ2-5	TRBV6-5
TGTGCCATCAGTGCCTCTGACAGGGTGGCCACTCAGCCCCAGCATTTT	CAISASDRVATQPQHF	TRBD1	-	TRBJ1-5	TRBV10-3
TGTGCCAGCAGGCACAGGCACACCGGGGAGCTGTTTTTT	CASRHRHTGELFF	-	-	TRBJ2-2	TRBV6-5
TGTGCCAGCACCCTGGGACTAGCGGGCGAGCAGTACTTC	CASTLGLAGEQYF	TRBD2	-	TRBJ2-7	TRBV2
TGTGCCAGCAGTTTACCCCTAAGTACTGGAAACACCATATATTTT	CASSLPLSTGNTIYF	-	-	TRBJ1-3	TRBV27
TGTGCCAGCAGTTCCCGGGACGGGGCCTCCAATCAGCCCCAGCATTTT	CASSSRDGASNQPQHF	-	-	TRBJ1-5	TRBV7-2
TGTGCCAGCACCCCTGCATCCCCCTTAGTCATAGATGAAAAACTGTTTTTT	CASTPASPLVIDEKLFF	-	once	TRBJ1-4	TRBV27
TGTGCCAGCACCCTGGGACAGGGAAACATTCAGTACTTC	CASTLGQGNIQYF	TRBD1	-	TRBJ2-4	TRBV28
TGTGCCAGCAGCCCCGGGGTGATGAACACTGAAGCTTTCTTT	CASSPGVMNTEAFF	-	-	TRBJ1-1	TRBV9
TGTGCCAGCAGGCTGGACAGTAACTATGGCTACACCTTC	CASRLDSNYGYTF	-	-	TRBJ1-2	TRBV28
TGCGCCAGCAGCGATAGACAGGGGTCCGGGGAGCTGTTTTTT	CASSDRQGSGELFF	TRBD1	once	TRBJ2-2	TRBV10-1